A single sample gave rise to the 23 T cell receptor beta chains below, sequenced in a study of T cells of healthy individuals. TCRdb analysed the 5' RACE reads with MiXCR anew, one entry per CDR3 protein. The sample consists of fewer than 75,000 distinct CDR3 sequences, 16% of them appearing once. Receptor source: a human donor in good health.

At least ten counts were recorded for this clonotype. The chain is built from TRBV6-2 or TRBV6-3 and TRBJ2-7; 7 bases agree with TRBD1. CDR1 MNHEY and CDR2 SVGEGT come from the germline V gene. The CDR3 loop spans 13 amino acids. The J segment lost 2 bases and the V segment lost 6 bases, leaving 4 bases of the junction unmatched. The CDR3 spells CASRSGTAYEQYF. The CDR3 bases are TGTGCCAGCAGGTCCGGGACAGCCTACGAGCAGTACTTC.

The sample holds many counts of this clonotype. This CDR3 is CASTRDLWTGELFF. CDR3 bases: TGTGCCAGCACCCGGGACTTGTGGACCGGGGAGCTGTTTTTT. The chain joins TRBV6-5 to TRBJ2-2; D might be TRBD2 (6 bases). Trimming removed 7 bases from V and 5 bases from J, with 14 bases in between. This CDR3 is built from 14 residues. From germline, CDR1 is MNHEY and CDR2 SVGAGI.

The rearrangement joins TRBV2 to TRBJ1-5, with D perhaps TRBD1 (5 bases). The germline gives CDR1 SNHLY, CDR2 FYNNEI. V was trimmed by 4 bases and J by 2 bases, leaving 9 bases between them. The CDR3 is made up of 14 amino acids. The CDR3: CASSVGAGNQPQHF. In nucleotides, the CDR3 is TGTGCCAGCAGTGTAGGGGCTGGCAATCAGCCCCAGCATTTT.

Here the CDR3 reads CSVGGRQSTNIQYF. As DNA, the CDR3 is TGCAGCGTTGGAGGGCGCCAATCCACCAACATTCAGTACTTC. The rearrangement joins TRBV29-1 to TRBJ2-4; maybe TRBD2 (5 bases). The CDR3 has 14 residues. Trimming removed 4 bases at V and 7 bases at J, with 17 bases between. Germline-derived CDR1 and CDR2 are SQVTM and ANQGSEA.

This clonotype showed up just a few times. The CDR3 bases are TGTGCCAGCAGCTTAGCTGGAGCCAATGAGCAGTTCTTC. It is translated as CASSLAGANEQFF. V and J are TRBV7-2 and TRBJ2-1; D remains unclear. V was trimmed by 0 bases and J by 6 bases, leaving 6 bases between them. CDR1 is SGHTA, CDR2 FQGNSA, per germline. The length of the CDR3 is 13 residues.

This rearrangement joins TRBV3-1 to TRBJ2-2; D unclear. Between the trimmed V and J ends, which lost 2 bases and 4 bases, there was a span of 8 bases. The germline gives CDR1 LGHDT, CDR2 YNNKEL (reference sequence). The CDR3 has 14 amino acids. The CDR3: CASSQLPGTGELFF. The CDR3 DNA sequence: TGTGCCAGCAGCCAACTTCCTGGCACCGGGGAGCTGTTTTTT.

The chain uses TRBV5-1 and TRBJ2-7; TRBD2 matches at 12 bases. Germline assignment: CDR1 SGHRS and CDR2 YFSETQ. This CDR3 comprises 15 residues. With 4 bases clipped from V and 4 bases from J, the junction kept 6 bases outside the gene matches. The CDR3 DNA follows: TGCGCCAGCAGCCCTGGACTAGCGGGAAGATACGAGCAGTACTTC. Residues: CASSPGLAGRYEQYF.

This chain connects TRBV6-4 to TRBJ2-3, with D possibly being TRBD2 (7 bases). V shed 5 bases and J shed 4 bases, with 16 bases lying between them. The length of the CDR3 is 15 residues. Per the germline V gene, CDR1 is MRHNA and CDR2 is SNTAGT. The CDR3 DNA reads TGTGCCAGCAGTCGAGGGGGGGATGGGGCAGATACGCAGTATTTT. Residues: CASSRGGDGADTQYF.

This clonotype was recorded at least ten times. The chain joins TRBV12-3 or TRBV12-4 to TRBJ2-3; D not certain. V shed 1 base and J shed 1 base, with 6 bases lying between them. There are 14 residues in the CDR3. The CDR3 here is CASSLGGRTDTQYF. The CDR3 DNA reads as TGTGCCAGCAGTTTAGGGGGTCGCACAGATACGCAGTATTTT.

This clonotype was seen at least ten times. The chain uses TRBV10-3 and TRBJ2-7; the D is unclear. The CDR3 length is 12 residues. V was pared by 4 bases and J by 5 bases, with 9 bases between. Germline CDR1 reads ENHRY; CDR2 reads SYGVKD. CDR3 coding DNA: TGTGCCATCAGTGGTGTAGTGGACGAGCAGTACTTC. Its translation is CAISGVVDEQYF.

This chain uses TRBV30 with TRBJ2-2; no reliable D call. The length of the CDR3 is 13 residues. With 0 bases removed from V and 9 bases from J, the gap between germline ends came to 11 bases. The germline CDR1 and CDR2 sequences are GTSNPN and SVGIG (reference sequence). CDR3 protein: CAWSVTGIWELFF. The CDR3 bases are TGTGCCTGGAGTGTTACCGGAATCTGGGAGCTGTTTTTT.

This clonotype was recorded many times. The chain links TRBV12-3 or TRBV12-4 to TRBJ1-5, with 7 nucleotides matching TRBD1. This CDR3 contains 14 residues. The V segment lost 6 bases and the J segment 6 bases; nucleotides outside the gene matches: 8. The CDR3 sequence is CASSLYRGVQPQHF. In DNA form, the CDR3 reads TGTGCCAGCAGCTTATACAGGGGAGTTCAGCCCCAGCATTTT.

This clonotype was seen ten or more times. The chain employs TRBV7-9 and TRBJ2-7, with 10 bases identical to TRBD2. The CDR3 consists of 15 residues. The V segment lost 2 bases and the J segment 5 bases; nucleotides outside the gene matches: 6. CDR1 SEHNR and CDR2 FQNEAQ come from the germline V gene (reference sequence). As DNA, the CDR3 is TGTGCCAGCAGCTTAAGCCTAGCGGGAGCTAACGAGCAGTACTTC. This gives the protein CASSLSLAGANEQYF.

This chain connects TRBV6-1 to TRBJ1-4, with unresolved D. CDR1 MNHNS and CDR2 SASEGT come from the germline V gene. CDR3 length equals 15 residues. Trimming cost V 3 bases and J 5 bases, with 13 bases left between them. CDR3 region: CASSDSSGSNEKLFF. CDR3 in DNA: TGTGCCAGCAGTGACTCCTCCGGGTCGAATGAAAAACTGTTTTTT.

In this sample, this clonotype turned up many times. The rearrangement joins TRBV5-4 to TRBJ1-6; D uncertain. The CDR3 is 16 amino acids. The V gene's germline CDR1 is SGHNT and CDR2 YYREEE (reference sequence). Trimming took off 0 bases at V and 5 bases at J, with 12 bases between the two ends. DNA for the CDR3: TGTGCCAGCAGCTTGGCAATGGGCGTGGATAATTCACCCCTCCACTTT. This encodes CASSLAMGVDNSPLHF.

In its sample, this clonotype was seen many times. J is TRBJ2-7 and V is TRBV9; the match to TRBD2 covers 8 bases. The CDR3 spans 15 residues. CDR1 and CDR2 (germline): SGDLS, YYNGEE. The trim removed 0 bases at V and 4 bases at J, leaving 6 bases unmatched. The CDR3: CASSVEAGAAYEQYF. The CDR3 nucleotides are TGTGCCAGCAGCGTAGAAGCGGGAGCGGCGTACGAGCAGTACTTC. The full variable domain, with the rest looked up from reference TRBV9 and TRBJ2-7, is DSGVTQTPKHLITATGQRVTLRCSPRSGDLSVYWYQQSLDQGLQFLIQYYNGEERAKGNILERFSAQQFPDLHSELNLSSLELGDSALYFCASSVEAGAAYEQYFGPGTRLTVT.

This clonotype was picked up many times. The V gene is TRBV7-2, the J gene TRBJ2-7; TRBD1 matches at 8 bases. This CDR3 region has 13 residues. Germline V CDR1 and CDR2: SGHTA, FQGNSA. With V trimmed by 5 bases and J by 7 bases, 7 bases remained unmatched. This CDR3 reads CASSPRQGREQYF. DNA for the CDR3: TGTGCCAGCAGCCCTCGACAGGGGCGTGAGCAGTACTTC. The variable domain in full, completed from reference TRBV7-2 and TRBJ2-7, reads GAGVSQSPSNKVTEKGKDVELRCDPISGHTALYWYRQSLGQGLEFLIYFQGNSAPDKSGLPSDRFSAERTGGSVSTLTIQRTQQEDSAVYLCASSPRQGREQYFGPGTRLTVT.

This clonotype has just a few counts. This sequence joins TRBV3-1 and TRBJ1-1; D might be TRBD1 (6 bases). Trimming pared 1 base from V and 4 bases from J, leaving 10 bases between. The V gene's germline CDR1 is LGHDT and CDR2 YNNKEL (reference sequence). This CDR3 has 14 residues. CDR3 loop: CASSQVRGGTEAFF. CDR3 sequence (DNA): TGTGCCAGCAGCCAAGTTCGAGGGGGCACTGAAGCTTTCTTT.

The J gene is TRBJ2-7, the V gene TRBV6-5, with D perhaps TRBD1 (6 bases). This CDR3 region has 13 residues. V dropped 5 bases and J dropped 6 bases, with 14 bases sitting between them. Per the germline V gene, CDR1 is MNHEY and CDR2 is SVGAGI. Here the CDR3 DNA reads TGTGCCAGCAGTAAGACAGGCCGAGTCGAGCAGTACTTC. Residues: CASSKTGRVEQYF.

This clonotype was detected a few times. The chain joins TRBV28 to TRBJ2-7; 7 bases match TRBD2. There are 13 residues in the CDR3. Germline V lookup: CDR1 MDHEN, CDR2 SYDVKM. V was pared by 2 bases and J by 2 bases, with 0 bases of the junction left unmatched. CDR3 sequence (DNA): TGTGCCAGCAGTTTACGGGGGGCCTACGAGCAGTACTTC. This codes for CASSLRGAYEQYF.

There are many counts of this clonotype. The gene calls are TRBV6-2 or TRBV6-3 and TRBJ1-1; 10 bases match TRBD1. The CDR3 spans 15 residues. Germline CDR1 and CDR2: MNHEY and SVGEGT. Trimming at V came to 6 bases and at J to 4 bases, leaving 8 bases not matched to a gene. CDR3 coding DNA: TGTGCCAGCAGCCGGGGACAGGGGTCGCGCACTGAAGCTTTCTTT. Residues: CASSRGQGSRTEAFF.

This clonotype was counted many times. The chain carries TRBV20-1 and TRBJ1-4; D unresolved. CDR3 size: 12 residues. The germline V gene encodes CDR1 DFQATT and CDR2 SNEGSKA (reference sequence). Between the trimmed V and J ends, which lost 6 bases and 8 bases, there was a span of 13 bases. The CDR3 is CSAGSFREKLFF. DNA for the CDR3: TGCAGTGCCGGCAGCTTTAGGGAAAAACTGTTTTTT.

V and J are TRBV7-2 and TRBJ2-1, with TRBD2 matching 8 bases. Per germline, CDR1 SGHTA and CDR2 FQGNSA. V was pared by 5 bases and J by 6 bases, with 9 bases of the junction left unmatched. The CDR3 runs 15 residues. The CDR3 DNA is TGTGCCAGCAGCGTGAGCGGCCGGGGGGGCAATGAGCAGTTCTTC. Protein sequence: CASSVSGRGGNEQFF.